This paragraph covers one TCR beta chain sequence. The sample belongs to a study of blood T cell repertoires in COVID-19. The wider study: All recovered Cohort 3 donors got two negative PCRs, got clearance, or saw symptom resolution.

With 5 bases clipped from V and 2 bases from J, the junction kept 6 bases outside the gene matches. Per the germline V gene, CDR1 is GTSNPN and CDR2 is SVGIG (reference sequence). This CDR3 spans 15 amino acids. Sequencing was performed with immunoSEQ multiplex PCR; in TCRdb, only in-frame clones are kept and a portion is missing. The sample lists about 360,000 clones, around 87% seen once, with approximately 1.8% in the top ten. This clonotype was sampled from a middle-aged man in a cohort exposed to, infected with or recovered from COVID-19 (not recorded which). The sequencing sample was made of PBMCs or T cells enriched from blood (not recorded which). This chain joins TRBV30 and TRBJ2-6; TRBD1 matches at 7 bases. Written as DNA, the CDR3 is TGTGCCTGGTCGACAGGGAGTGCTGGGGCCAACGTCCTGACTTTC. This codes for CAWSTGSAGANVLTF.